One sample yielded the 22 T cell receptor beta chains listed below, sequenced in a study of T-cell memory formation after mild COVID-19. TCRdb re-analysed the 5' RACE reads in MiXCR, keeping a single row per CDR3 protein. The sample lists 100,000 to 150,000 distinct CDR3 sequences, 15% to 20% occurring once. Sequenced input: PBMCs or a T cell subset sorted from them (not recorded which). These receptors originate from a man aged 18 to 29 who had mild COVID-19 (a few samples of this study predate the infection). Cell type and time point are not known.

This clonotype was detected a few times. The chain couples TRBV4-3 to TRBJ2-5, with 9 nucleotides matching TRBD1. The ends lost 4 bases at V and 4 bases at J; junction bases unmatched: 7. The CDR3 sequence is 15 residues long. Germline V gives CDR1 LGHNA, CDR2 YSLEER. DNA for the CDR3: TGCGCCAGCAGCCTTGAACCGGGACAGGGAGAGACCCAGTACTTC. Its translation: CASSLEPGQGETQYF.

The rearrangement uses TRBV7-2 and TRBJ2-6; D is perhaps TRBD1 (5 bases). Germline CDR1 reads SGHTA; CDR2 reads FQGNSA. This CDR3 region has 15 residues. Trimming removed 6 bases from V and 4 bases from J, with 13 bases in between. The DNA for the CDR3 is TGTGCCAGCAGTAAAGGACACCGGGGGGCCAACGTCCTGACTTTC. Translated, it gives CASSKGHRGANVLTF.

The chain links TRBV28 to TRBJ2-7, with D possibly being TRBD1 or TRBD2 (5 bases each). Germline V gene lookup returns CDR1 MDHEN and CDR2 SYDVKM. This CDR3 spans 15 amino acids. The V gene lost 3 bases and the J gene lost 0 bases, with 12 bases spanning the gap. As DNA, the CDR3 is TGTGCCAGCAGTTTTGCGCCGGGACCCTCCTACGAGCAGTACGTC. Protein product: CASSFAPGPSYEQYV.

This clonotype has just a few counts. The chain is built from TRBV7-2 and TRBJ2-3, with D possibly being TRBD2 (6 bases). The CDR3 consists of 16 residues. Per the germline V gene, CDR1 is SGHTA and CDR2 is FQGNSA. The V and J ends lost 5 bases and 1 base respectively, with 16 bases between them. The CDR3 is CASSPGGRGGTDTQYF. In nucleotides, the CDR3 is TGTGCCAGCAGCCCAGGCGGTCGCGGGGGCACAGATACGCAGTATTTT.

This sequence joins TRBV19 and TRBJ1-1; no firm D call. With 5 bases removed from V and 4 bases from J, the gap between germline ends came to 17 bases. Germline CDR1 and CDR2: LNHDA and SQIVND (reference sequence). The length of the CDR3 is 15 residues. The CDR3 nucleotides are TGTGCCAGTAGTCCAACCGGGAGCTCGACCACTGAAGCTTTCTTT. It codes for CASSPTGSSTTEAFF.

The rearrangement joins TRBV5-1 to TRBJ1-3; no clear D gene. V was shortened by 4 bases and J by 8 bases, with 13 bases between the two germline ends. Germline V lookup: CDR1 SGHRS, CDR2 YFSETQ. The CDR3 runs 13 residues. The CDR3 spells CASSASAVDTIYF. The CDR3 nucleotides read TGCGCCAGCAGCGCCTCTGCGGTGGACACCATATATTTT.

This chain uses TRBV6-5 with TRBJ2-1; 10 nucleotides line up with TRBD2. V lost 3 bases, J lost 6 bases, and 5 bases stayed unmatched. The CDR3 sequence is 15 residues long. Germline V gene data show CDR1 as MNHEY and CDR2 as SVGAGI. The CDR3 bases are TGTGCCAGCAGTTATCGGTGGACTAGCGGCAATGAGCAGTTCTTC. It codes for CASSYRWTSGNEQFF.

The chain recombines TRBV20-1 with TRBJ1-3; D not resolved. Trimming removed 6 bases from V and 0 bases from J, with 9 bases in between. Germline V lookup: CDR1 DFQATT, CDR2 SNEGSKA (reference sequence). The CDR3 is 13 amino acids. The CDR3 nucleotides read TGCAGTGCGGACCCAAACTCTGGAAACACCATATATTTT. It codes for CSADPNSGNTIYF.

This clonotype was counted between two and nine times. This chain connects TRBV20-1 to TRBJ2-5, with TRBD2 identical over 10 bases. Germline V gives CDR1 DFQATT, CDR2 SNEGSKA (reference sequence). The CDR3 covers 15 residues. Germline trimming cut 6 bases from V and 2 bases from J; bases unmatched to any gene: 9. CDR3 sequence: CSARRLAGEQETQYF. The CDR3, as DNA: TGCAGTGCCCGGCGGCTAGCGGGGGAACAAGAGACCCAGTACTTC.

This clonotype was seen at least ten times. CDR3 bases: TGTGCCAGCAGCGTACATGGACAGGGGCCAGCGTTTCGTGTGCAGTTCTTC. Translation: CASSVHGQGPAFRVQFF. The chain couples TRBV11-2 to TRBJ2-1; TRBD1 matches 9 bases. The CDR3 has 17 residues. Per the germline V gene, CDR1 is SGHAT and CDR2 is FQNNGV. Trimming cost V 5 bases and J 12 bases; bases outside gene matches: 20.

This clonotype was seen ten or more times. The rearrangement links TRBV6-2 or TRBV6-3 to TRBJ2-2; no reliable D call. V lost 8 bases and J 6 bases, leaving 19 bases between the germline ends. The CDR3 runs 15 residues. Germline CDR1 reads MNHEY; CDR2 reads SVGEGT. CDR3 sequence (DNA): TGTGCCAGCGGAGACGGAAATCATCAAGCCGGGGAGCTGTTTTTT. This sequence encodes CASGDGNHQAGELFF.

The CDR3 reads CASSPGTVNTNTGELFF. The CDR3 coding sequence is TGTGCCAGCAGCCCCGGGACAGTAAATACGAACACCGGGGAGCTGTTTTTT. This chain joins TRBV6-5 and TRBJ2-2; 7 nucleotides line up with TRBD1. The CDR3 is 17 amino acids. With V trimmed by 6 bases and J by 0 bases, 10 bases remained unmatched. Germline CDR1 reads MNHEY; CDR2 reads SVGAGI.

This clonotype was detected only a few times. CDR3 loop: CASSLELGELFF. CDR3 DNA: TGCGCCAGCAGCTTGGAACTAGGGGAGCTGTTTTTT. V gene TRBV5-1 combines with J gene TRBJ2-2, with no clear D. The germline V and J ends were trimmed by 0 bases and 8 bases, with 5 bases remaining between them. The CDR3 consists of 12 residues. Germline V gene lookup returns CDR1 SGHRS and CDR2 YFSETQ.

This chain uses TRBV7-2 with TRBJ2-3; D uncertain. The V end lost 5 bases, the J end lost 0 bases, and 6 bases lay between the germline ends. CDR1 and CDR2 (germline): SGHTA, FQGNSA. The CDR3 runs to 13 residues. The CDR3 reads CASSGQSTDTQYF. Written as DNA, the CDR3 is TGTGCCAGCAGCGGGCAGAGCACAGATACGCAGTATTTT. The full variable domain, with the rest looked up from reference TRBV7-2 and TRBJ2-3, is GAGVSQSPSNKVTEKGKDVELRCDPISGHTALYWYRQSLGQGLEFLIYFQGNSAPDKSGLPSDRFSAERTGGSVSTLTIQRTQQEDSAVYLCASSGQSTDTQYFGPGTRLTVL.

This clonotype came up a few times. The gene calls are TRBV12-3 or TRBV12-4 and TRBJ2-5, with no clear D. Between the trimmed V and J ends, which lost 3 bases and 5 bases, there was a span of 13 bases. This CDR3 comprises 14 residues. CDR3 in amino acids: CASSFNQAQETQYF. CDR3 coding DNA: TGTGCCAGCAGTTTCAATCAAGCTCAGGAGACCCAGTACTTC.

At least ten counts were recorded for this clonotype. This rearrangement joins TRBV7-3 to TRBJ2-2, with no clear D. The V gene lost 1 base and the J gene lost 3 bases, with 6 bases spanning the gap. Germline assignment: CDR1 SGHTA and CDR2 FQGTGA. The length of the CDR3 is 14 residues. Here the CDR3 DNA reads TGTGCCAGCAGCTTAAACGGCTACACCGGGGAGCTGTTTTTT. It yields the protein CASSLNGYTGELFF.

Many counts were recorded for this clonotype. This rearrangement joins TRBV5-1 to TRBJ2-2; D gene uncertain. CDR1 and CDR2 from the germline V gene are SGHRS and YFSETQ. This CDR3 is built from 14 residues. V gave up 4 bases and J gave up 2 bases, with 9 bases separating them. CDR3 in amino acids: CASSPDPNTGELFF. The CDR3 DNA follows: TGCGCCAGCAGCCCCGATCCAAACACCGGGGAGCTGTTTTTT.

This chain connects TRBV11-2 to TRBJ1-6, with no clear D. The CDR3 extends over 13 amino acids. The germline gives CDR1 SGHAT, CDR2 FQNNGV. Trimming took off 6 bases at V and 14 bases at J, with 17 bases between the two ends. The CDR3 DNA reads as TGTGCCAGCAGAGACCACTTAAGAGGGTCCCTCCACTTT. It specifies CASRDHLRGSLHF.

The chain recombines TRBV19 with TRBJ2-3, with D hard to call. Trimming took 6 bases from V and 6 from J, leaving 13 bases between them. This CDR3 is built from 13 residues. The V gene's germline CDR1 is LNHDA and CDR2 SQIVND (reference sequence). The DNA of the CDR3 is TGTGCCAGTAGAAGGCTGGTGGAGGATACGCAGTATTTT. It translates to CASRRLVEDTQYF.

The rearrangement uses TRBV11-2 and TRBJ2-3, with a weak D call TRBD1 (6 bases). Trimming took 4 bases from V and 1 from J, leaving 12 bases between them. CDR3 length equals 15 residues. Germline CDR1 SGHAT, CDR2 FQNNGV. The CDR3 sequence is CASSWGQYGTDTQYF. DNA for the CDR3: TGTGCCAGCAGCTGGGGACAATATGGCACAGATACGCAGTATTTT.

This sequence joins TRBV5-1 and TRBJ2-3; 8 bases line up with TRBD2. The CDR3 is 14 residues long. In germline, CDR1 is SGHRS, CDR2 YFSETQ. Trimming removed 10 bases from V and 5 bases from J; junction bases left unmatched: 12. CDR3 DNA sequence: TGCGCCGTGGCTGTCGGGGGGGACGGAGATACGCAGTATTTT. Amino acids: CAVAVGGDGDTQYF.

This clonotype has only a few counts. The CDR3 coding sequence is TGTGCCAGCTCATCTGGGACAGGGGCCTACGAGCAGTACGTC. The encoded protein is CASSSGTGAYEQYV. The chain links TRBV18 to TRBJ2-7; 10 nucleotides agree with TRBD1. The CDR3 has 14 amino acids. Germline CDR1 is KGHSH and CDR2 is LQKENI. Trimming took 5 bases from V and 2 from J; bases not matched to a gene: 3.